This TCR beta chain was retrieved from a study of CD8 T cells in Susac syndrome. An input of 0.5 to 1 ug of RNA was subjected to reverse transcription using random hexamers. Via MiXCR, TCRdb re-called the immunoSEQ multiplex PCR reads, giving one row per CDR3 protein. The sample holds 150,000 to 200,000 distinct CDR3 sequences, under 95% seen once. This CDR3 is built from 15 residues. V was shortened by 0 bases and J by 3 bases, with 9 bases between the two germline ends. Germline V gives CDR1 LGHDT, CDR2 YNNKEL (reference sequence). The clonotype was recovered from a human donor with Susac syndrome. The sample was CD4+ T cells from PBMCs. This chain links TRBV3-1 with TRBJ2-1, with D possibly matching TRBD1 (6 bases). CDR3 nucleotide sequence: TGTGCCAGCAGCCAAGATACAGGGAGCTACAATGAGCAGTTCTTC. Translating it yields CASSQDTGSYNEQFF.